This T cell receptor (beta chain) was obtained from a study of blood T cell repertoires in COVID-19. There are 14 residues in the CDR3. V was trimmed by 3 bases and J by 3 bases, leaving 12 bases between them. The germline V gene encodes CDR1 MDHEN and CDR2 SYDVKM. All enrollees were about 18 to 89 years old and from some 24 US areas. Libraries were prepared by immunoSEQ multiplex PCR; TCRdb keeps only in-frame clonotypes and omits some of them. The data show approximately 160,000 clones, with about four fifths seen just once and around 3.6% held by the top ten. The chain uses TRBV28 and TRBJ2-7; D unresolved. What was sequenced was PBMCs or T cells enriched from blood (not recorded which). This sequence originates from a woman aged 45 to 65 in a cohort exposed to, infected with or recovered from COVID-19 (not recorded which). CDR3 protein: CASSLMGTHYEQYF. CDR3 nucleotides: TGTGCCAGCAGTTTGATGGGCACCCACTACGAGCAGTACTTC.